This is a list of T cell receptor beta chains from one sample in a study of cytomegalovirus exposure and HLA in healthy donors. Assay: immunoSEQ multiplex PCR; the TCRdb copy retains only in-frame clones and omits some. Counted here are about 140,000 clones, approximately 80% occurring once; the ten biggest clones make up 4.5% to 6.5%. The source material was PBMCs. These receptors were collected from a male donor in good health and CMV-seronegative. The CDR3 runs from the conserved cysteine through the conserved F or W. A D gene is named only where the DNA matches it firmly. The listing skips clone size in some rows; elsewhere it reads once, few, many or a size class.

J	D	size	V	CDR3	DNA
TRBJ1-3	-	-	TRBV5-4	CASSTGGAERLNTIYF	TGTGCCAGCAGCACTGGCGGGGCAGAACGGCTAAACACCATATATTTT
TRBJ2-7	-	-	TRBV5-4	CASSTSPGTYEQYF	TGTGCCAGCAGTACCAGCCCAGGGACCTACGAGCAGTACTTC
TRBJ1-4	-	-	TRBV28	CASSFFQATNEKLFF	TGTGCCAGCAGTTTTTTTCAGGCAACTAATGAAAAACTGTTTTTT
TRBJ2-2	TRBD1	few	TRBV19	CASSINSGGRNTGELFF	TGTGCCAGTAGTATAAATTCAGGGGGCAGGAACACCGGGGAGCTGTTTTTT
TRBJ1-1	-	-	TRBV7-2	CASSPQLSGGTEAFF	TGTGCCAGCAGCCCCCAGCTCTCCGGAGGCACTGAAGCTTTCTTT
TRBJ2-7	TRBD2	-	TRBV7-6	CASSQGLAGGPSSYEQYF	TGTGCCAGCAGCCAGGGACTAGCGGGGGGTCCAAGCTCCTACGAGCAGTACTTC
TRBJ1-5	-	-	TRBV28	CASSSPTQGVEPQHF	TGTGCCAGCAGTTCGCCGACTCAGGGTGTTGAGCCCCAGCATTTT
TRBJ1-1	-	-	TRBV18	CASRLMGSQSNTEAFF	TGTGCCAGCCGACTAATGGGGTCTCAGTCGAACACTGAAGCTTTCTTT
TRBJ1-2	-	-	TRBV5-4	CASSLPTQAYGYTF	TGTGCCAGCAGCCTCCCTACTCAAGCCTATGGCTACACCTTC
TRBJ2-1	-	-	TRBV9	CASSLTVLGAGEQFF	TGTGCCAGCAGTCTCACTGTACTAGGAGCGGGTGAGCAGTTCTTC
TRBJ2-3	-	-	TRBV7-6	CASSTRRGGTDTQYF	TGTGCCAGCAGCACCCGCAGAGGCGGCACAGATACGCAGTATTTT
TRBJ2-7	TRBD1	few	TRBV5-1	CASSPPLTGTGGAYEQYF	TGCGCCAGCAGTCCCCCTCTGACCGGGACAGGGGGCGCATACGAGCAGTACTTC
TRBJ1-1	-	-	TRBV2	CASSVRNTEAFF	TGTGCCAGCAGTGTCAGGAACACTGAAGCTTTCTTT
TRBJ2-7	TRBD2	-	TRBV5-8	CATPPGGQYF	TGTGCCACCCCTCCGGGGGGGCAGTACTTC